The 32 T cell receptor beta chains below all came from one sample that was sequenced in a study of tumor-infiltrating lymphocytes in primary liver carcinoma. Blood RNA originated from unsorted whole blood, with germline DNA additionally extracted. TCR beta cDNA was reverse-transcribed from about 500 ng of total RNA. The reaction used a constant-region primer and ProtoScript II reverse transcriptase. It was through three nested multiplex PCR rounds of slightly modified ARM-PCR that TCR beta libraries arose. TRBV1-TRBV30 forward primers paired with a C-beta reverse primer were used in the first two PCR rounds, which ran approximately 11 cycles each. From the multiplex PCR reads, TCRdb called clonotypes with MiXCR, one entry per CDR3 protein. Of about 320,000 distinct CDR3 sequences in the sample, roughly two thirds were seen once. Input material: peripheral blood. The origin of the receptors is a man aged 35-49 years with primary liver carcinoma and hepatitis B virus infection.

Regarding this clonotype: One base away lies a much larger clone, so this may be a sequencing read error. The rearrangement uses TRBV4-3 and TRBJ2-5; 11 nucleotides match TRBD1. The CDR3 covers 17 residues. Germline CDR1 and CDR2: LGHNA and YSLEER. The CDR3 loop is CASSQLPGQGVEESQYF. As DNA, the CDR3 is TGCGCCAGCAGCCAATTACCGGGACAGGGGGTTGAAGAGTCCCAGTACTTC.

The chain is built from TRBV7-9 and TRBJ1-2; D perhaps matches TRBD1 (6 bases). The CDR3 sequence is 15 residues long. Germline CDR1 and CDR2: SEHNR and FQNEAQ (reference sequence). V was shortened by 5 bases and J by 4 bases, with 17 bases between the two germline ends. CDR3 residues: CASSPSEGGLYGYTF. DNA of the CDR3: TGTGCCAGCAGCCCCTCCGAGGGGGGGCTCTATGGCTACACCTTC.

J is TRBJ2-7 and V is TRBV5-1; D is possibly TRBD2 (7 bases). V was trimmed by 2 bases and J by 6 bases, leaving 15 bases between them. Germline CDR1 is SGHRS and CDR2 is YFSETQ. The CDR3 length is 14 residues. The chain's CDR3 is CASSLRGARGEQYF. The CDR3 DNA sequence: TGCGCCAGCAGCTTACGGGGGGCACGTGGCGAGCAGTACTTC.

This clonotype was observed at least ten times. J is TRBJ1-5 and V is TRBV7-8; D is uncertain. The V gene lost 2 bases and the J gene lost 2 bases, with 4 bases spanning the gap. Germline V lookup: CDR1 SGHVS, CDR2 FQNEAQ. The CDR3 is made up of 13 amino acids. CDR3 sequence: CASSLFRNQPQHF. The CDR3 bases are TGTGCCAGCAGCTTATTCCGCAATCAGCCCCAGCATTTT.

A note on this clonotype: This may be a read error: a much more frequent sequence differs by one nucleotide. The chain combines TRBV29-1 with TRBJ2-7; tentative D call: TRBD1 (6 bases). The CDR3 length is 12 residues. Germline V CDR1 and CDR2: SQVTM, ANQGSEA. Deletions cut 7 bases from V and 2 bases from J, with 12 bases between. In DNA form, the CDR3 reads TGCAGCGCGATGGACAGTGCCTACGAGCAGTACTTC. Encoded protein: CSAMDSAYEQYF.

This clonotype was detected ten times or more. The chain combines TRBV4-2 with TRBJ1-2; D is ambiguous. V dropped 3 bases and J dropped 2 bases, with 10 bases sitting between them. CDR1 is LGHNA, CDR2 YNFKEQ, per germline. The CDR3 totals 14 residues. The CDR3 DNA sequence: TGTGCCAGCAGCCACTTGGACGGCAACTATGGCTACACCTTC. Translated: CASSHLDGNYGYTF.

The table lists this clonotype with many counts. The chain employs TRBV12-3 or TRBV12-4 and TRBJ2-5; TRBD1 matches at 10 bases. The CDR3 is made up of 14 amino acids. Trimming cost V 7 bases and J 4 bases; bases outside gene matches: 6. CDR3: CASTPGQGRETQYF. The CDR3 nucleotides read TGTGCCAGCACCCCGGGACAGGGGAGAGAGACCCAGTACTTC.

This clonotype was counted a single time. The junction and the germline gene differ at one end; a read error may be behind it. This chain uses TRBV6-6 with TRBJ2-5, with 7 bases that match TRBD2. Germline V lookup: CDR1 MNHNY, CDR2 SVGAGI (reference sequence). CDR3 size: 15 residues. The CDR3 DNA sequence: TGTGTCAGCAGTTACGCGTCTAGCGGCCAAGAGACCCAGTACTTC. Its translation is CVSSYASSGQETQYF.

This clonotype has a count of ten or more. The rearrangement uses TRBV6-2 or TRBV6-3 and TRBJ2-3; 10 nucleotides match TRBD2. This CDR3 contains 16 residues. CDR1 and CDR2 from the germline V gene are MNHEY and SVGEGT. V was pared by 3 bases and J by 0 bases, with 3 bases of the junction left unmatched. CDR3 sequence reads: CASSYRTSGSTDTQYF. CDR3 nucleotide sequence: TGTGCCAGCAGTTATCGGACTAGCGGCAGCACAGATACGCAGTATTTT.

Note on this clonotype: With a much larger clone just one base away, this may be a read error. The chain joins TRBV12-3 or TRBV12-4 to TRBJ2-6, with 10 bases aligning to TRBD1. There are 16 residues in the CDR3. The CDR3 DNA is TGTGCCAGCAGGGGGACAGGGGCGAGCGGGGCCAACTTCCTGACTTTC. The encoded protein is CASRGTGASGANFLTF.

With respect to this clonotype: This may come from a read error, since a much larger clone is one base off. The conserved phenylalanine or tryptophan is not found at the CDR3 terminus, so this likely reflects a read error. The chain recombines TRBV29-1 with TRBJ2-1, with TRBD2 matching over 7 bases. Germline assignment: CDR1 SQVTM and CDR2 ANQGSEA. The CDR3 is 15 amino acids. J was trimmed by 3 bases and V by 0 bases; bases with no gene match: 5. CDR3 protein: CSVEEVGGIYNEQFL. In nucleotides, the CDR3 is TGCAGCGTTGAAGAGGTGGGAGGGATCTACAATGAGCAGTTCCTC.

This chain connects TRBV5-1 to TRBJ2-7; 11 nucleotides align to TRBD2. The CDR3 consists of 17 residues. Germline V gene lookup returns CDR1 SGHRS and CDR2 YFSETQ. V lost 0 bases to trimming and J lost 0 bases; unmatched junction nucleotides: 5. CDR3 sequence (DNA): TGCGCCAGCAGCTTGGCCCCCGGACTAGCGGGCTCCTACGAGCAGTACTTC. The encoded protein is CASSLAPGLAGSYEQYF. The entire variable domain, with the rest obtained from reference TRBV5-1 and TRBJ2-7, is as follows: KAGVTQTPRYLIKTRGQQVTLSCSPISGHRSVSWYQQTPGQGLQFLFEYFSETQRNKGNFPGRFSGRQFSNSRSEMNVSTLELGDSALYLCASSLAPGLAGSYEQYFGPGTRLTVT.

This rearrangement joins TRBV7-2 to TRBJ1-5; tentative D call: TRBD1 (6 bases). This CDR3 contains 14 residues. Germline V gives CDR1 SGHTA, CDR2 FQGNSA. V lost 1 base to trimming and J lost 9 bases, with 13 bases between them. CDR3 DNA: TGTGCCAGCAGCTTAGAGGGTCAGGGGCTGCCCCAGCATTTT. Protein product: CASSLEGQGLPQHF.

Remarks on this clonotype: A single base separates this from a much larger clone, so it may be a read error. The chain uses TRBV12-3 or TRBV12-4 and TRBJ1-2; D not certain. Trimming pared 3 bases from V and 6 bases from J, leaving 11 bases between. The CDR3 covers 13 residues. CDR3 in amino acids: CASSFQSLDGYTF. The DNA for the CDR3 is TGTGCCAGCAGTTTTCAGTCTTTGGATGGCTACACCTTC.

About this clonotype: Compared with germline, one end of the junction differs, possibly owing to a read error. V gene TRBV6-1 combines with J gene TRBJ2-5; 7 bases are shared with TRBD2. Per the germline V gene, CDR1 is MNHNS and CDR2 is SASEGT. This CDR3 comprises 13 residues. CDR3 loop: CASSEARGEIQYF. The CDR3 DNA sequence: TGTGCCAGCAGTGAAGCTCGGGGGGAGATCCAGTACTTC.

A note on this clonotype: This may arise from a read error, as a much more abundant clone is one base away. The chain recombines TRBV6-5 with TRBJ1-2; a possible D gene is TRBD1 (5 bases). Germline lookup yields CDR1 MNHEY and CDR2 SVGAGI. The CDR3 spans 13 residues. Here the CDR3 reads CTSRATVNYGYTF. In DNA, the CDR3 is TGTACCAGCAGGGCGACAGTTAACTATGGCTACACCTTC.

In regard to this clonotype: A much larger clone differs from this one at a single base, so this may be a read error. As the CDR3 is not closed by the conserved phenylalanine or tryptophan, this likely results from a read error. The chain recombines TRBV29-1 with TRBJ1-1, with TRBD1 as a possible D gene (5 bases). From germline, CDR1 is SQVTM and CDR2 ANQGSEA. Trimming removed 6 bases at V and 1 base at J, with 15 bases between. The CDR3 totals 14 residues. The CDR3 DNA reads TGCAGCGTCGTCTCGGGGGATCGGAACACTGAAGCTTTCATT. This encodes CSVVSGDRNTEAFI.

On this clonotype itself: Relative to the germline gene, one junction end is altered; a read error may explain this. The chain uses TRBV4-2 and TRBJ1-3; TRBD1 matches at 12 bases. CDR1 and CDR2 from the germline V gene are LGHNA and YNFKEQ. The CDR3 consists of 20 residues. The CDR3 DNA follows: TGTGCCAGCAGCCAAGGCCGGGACAGGGGGCCTACTCTCTCTGGAAACATCATATATTTT. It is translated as CASSQGRDRGPTLSGNIIYF.

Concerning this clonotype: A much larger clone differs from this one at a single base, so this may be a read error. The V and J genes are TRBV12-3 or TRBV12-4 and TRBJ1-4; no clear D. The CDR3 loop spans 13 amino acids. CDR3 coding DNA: TGTGCCAGCAGTTTTCGGTTAGGAGAAATACTGTTTTTT. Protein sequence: CASSFRLGEILFF.

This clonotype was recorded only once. CDR3 region: CASSLDGGSGTQYF. The CDR3 coding sequence is TGCGCCAGCAGCTTGGATGGAGGCTCGGGGACCCAGTACTTC. J is TRBJ2-5 and V is TRBV5-1; weak D call: TRBD2 (5 bases). The germline V gene encodes CDR1 SGHRS and CDR2 YFSETQ. The CDR3 covers 14 residues. Trimming stripped 0 bases from V and 7 bases from J, with 13 bases between.

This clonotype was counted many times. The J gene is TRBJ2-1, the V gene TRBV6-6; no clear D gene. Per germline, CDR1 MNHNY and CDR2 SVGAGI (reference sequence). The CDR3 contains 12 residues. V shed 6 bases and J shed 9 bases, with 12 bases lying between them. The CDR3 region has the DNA TGTGCCAGCAGGTATACAACGGTTGAGCAGTTCTTC. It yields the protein CASRYTTVEQFF.

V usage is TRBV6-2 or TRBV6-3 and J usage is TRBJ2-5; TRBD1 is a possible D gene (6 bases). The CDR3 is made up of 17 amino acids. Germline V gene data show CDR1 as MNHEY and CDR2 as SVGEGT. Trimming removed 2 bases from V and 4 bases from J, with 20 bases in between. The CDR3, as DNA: TGTGCCAGCAGTTACCCAATCCCAGGGGCCCAGTTAGAGACCCAGTACTTC. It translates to CASSYPIPGAQLETQYF.

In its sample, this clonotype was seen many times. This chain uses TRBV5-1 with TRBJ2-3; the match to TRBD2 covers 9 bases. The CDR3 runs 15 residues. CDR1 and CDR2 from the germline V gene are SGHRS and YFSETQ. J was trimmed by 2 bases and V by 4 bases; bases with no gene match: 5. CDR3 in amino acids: CASSVGLAITDTQYF. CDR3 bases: TGCGCCAGCAGCGTGGGACTAGCCATCACAGATACGCAGTATTTT.

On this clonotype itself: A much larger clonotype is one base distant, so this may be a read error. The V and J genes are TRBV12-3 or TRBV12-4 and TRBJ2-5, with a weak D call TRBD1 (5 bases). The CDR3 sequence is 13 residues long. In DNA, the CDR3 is TGTGTCACAGGATGGGCGGCTCAAGAGACCCAGTACTTC. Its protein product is CVTGWAAQETQYF.

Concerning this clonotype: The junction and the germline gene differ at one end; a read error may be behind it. The CDR3, as DNA: TGTGCCAACAGCTTCAAGGAGGGCTCGGGTGGCTACACCTTC. It codes for CANSFKEGSGGYTF. The rearrangement uses TRBV5-4 and TRBJ1-2; D gene uncertain. CDR3 length: 14 amino acids. CDR1 and CDR2 (germline): SGHNT, YYREEE (reference sequence). Based on the CDR3 plus reference TRBV5-4 and TRBJ1-2, the full variable domain is ETGVTQSPTHLIKTRGQQVTLRCSSQSGHNTVSWYQQALGQGPQFIFQYYREEENGRGNFPPRFSGLQFPNYSSELNVNALELDDSALYLCANSFKEGSGGYTFGSGTRLTVV.

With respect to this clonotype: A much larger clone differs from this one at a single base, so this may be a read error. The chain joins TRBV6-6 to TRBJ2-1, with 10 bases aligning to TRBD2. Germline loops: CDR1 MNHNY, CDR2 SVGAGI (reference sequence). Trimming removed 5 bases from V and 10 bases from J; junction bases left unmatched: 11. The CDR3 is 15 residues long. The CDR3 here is CASSPTSGALREQFF. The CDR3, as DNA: TGTGCCAGCAGTCCCACTAGCGGGGCGCTTAGGGAGCAGTTCTTC.

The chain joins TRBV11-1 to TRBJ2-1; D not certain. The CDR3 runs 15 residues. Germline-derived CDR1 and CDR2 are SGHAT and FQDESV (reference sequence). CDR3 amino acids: CVGSRRSSSYNEQFF. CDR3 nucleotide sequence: TGTGTCGGCAGCCGCCGCTCTAGCTCCTACAATGAGCAGTTCTTC.

DNA for the CDR3: TGTGCCAGCAGCTCAAGCTGGAGGGAGCAGTTCTTC. Translation: CASSSSWREQFF. V and J are TRBV7-9 and TRBJ2-1; D might be TRBD2 (5 bases). Trimming pared 4 bases from V and 10 bases from J, leaving 11 bases between. Germline assignment: CDR1 SEHNR and CDR2 FQNEAQ (reference sequence). There are 12 residues in the CDR3.

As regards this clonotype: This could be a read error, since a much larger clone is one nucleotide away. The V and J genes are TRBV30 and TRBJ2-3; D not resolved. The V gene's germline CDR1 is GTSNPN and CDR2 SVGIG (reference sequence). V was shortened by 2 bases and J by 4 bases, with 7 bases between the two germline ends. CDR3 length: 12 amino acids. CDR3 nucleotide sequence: TGTGCCTGGAGTATACTGGCAGATACGCAGTATTTT. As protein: CAWSILADTQYF.

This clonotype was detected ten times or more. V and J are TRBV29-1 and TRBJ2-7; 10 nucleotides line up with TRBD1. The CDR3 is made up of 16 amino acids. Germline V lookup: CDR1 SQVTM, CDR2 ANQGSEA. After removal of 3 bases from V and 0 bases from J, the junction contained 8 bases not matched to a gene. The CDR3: CSVEVGTGVLSYEQYF. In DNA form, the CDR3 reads TGCAGCGTTGAGGTGGGGACAGGGGTCCTCTCCTACGAGCAGTACTTC.

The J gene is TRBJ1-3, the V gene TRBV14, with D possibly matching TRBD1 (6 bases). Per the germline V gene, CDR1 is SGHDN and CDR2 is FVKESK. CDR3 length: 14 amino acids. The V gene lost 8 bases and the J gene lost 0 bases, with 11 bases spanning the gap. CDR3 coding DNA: TGTGCCAGCGGACAGTCGAGCTCTGGAAACACCATATATTTT. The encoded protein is CASGQSSSGNTIYF.

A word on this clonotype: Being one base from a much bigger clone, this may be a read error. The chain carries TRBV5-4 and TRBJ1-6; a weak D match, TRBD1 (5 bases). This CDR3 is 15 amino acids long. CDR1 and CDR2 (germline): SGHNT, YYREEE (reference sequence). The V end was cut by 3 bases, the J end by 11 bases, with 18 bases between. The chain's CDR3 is CASSYNQGTNPPLHF. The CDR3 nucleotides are TGTGCCAGCAGCTACAATCAGGGAACCAATCCACCCCTCCACTTT.